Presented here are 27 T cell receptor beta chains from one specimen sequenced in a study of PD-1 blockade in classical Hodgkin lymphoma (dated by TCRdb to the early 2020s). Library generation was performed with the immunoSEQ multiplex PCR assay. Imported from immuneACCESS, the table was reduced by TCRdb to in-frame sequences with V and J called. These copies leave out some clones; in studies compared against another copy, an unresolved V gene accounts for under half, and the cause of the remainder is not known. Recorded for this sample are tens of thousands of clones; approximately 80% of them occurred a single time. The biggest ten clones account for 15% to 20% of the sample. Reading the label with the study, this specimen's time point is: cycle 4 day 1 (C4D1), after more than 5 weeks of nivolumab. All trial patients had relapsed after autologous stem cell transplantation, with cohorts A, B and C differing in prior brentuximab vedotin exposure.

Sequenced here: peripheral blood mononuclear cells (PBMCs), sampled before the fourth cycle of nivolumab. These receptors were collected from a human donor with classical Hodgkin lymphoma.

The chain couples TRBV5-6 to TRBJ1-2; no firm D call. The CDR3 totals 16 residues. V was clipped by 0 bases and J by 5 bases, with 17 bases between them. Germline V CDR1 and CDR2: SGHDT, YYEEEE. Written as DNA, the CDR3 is TGTGCCAGCAGCTTGGGTGGTGGCAGGCCCTTATATGGCTACACCTTC. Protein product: CASSLGGGRPLYGYTF.

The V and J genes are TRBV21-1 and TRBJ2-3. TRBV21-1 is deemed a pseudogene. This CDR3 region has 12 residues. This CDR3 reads CASSKPTDTQYF. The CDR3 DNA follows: TGTGCCAGCAGCAAACCCACAGATACGCAGTATTTT.

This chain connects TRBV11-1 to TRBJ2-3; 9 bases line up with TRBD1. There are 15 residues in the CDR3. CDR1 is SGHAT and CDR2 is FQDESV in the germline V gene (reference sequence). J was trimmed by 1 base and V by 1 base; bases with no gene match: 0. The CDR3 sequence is CASSLDRGRTDTQYF. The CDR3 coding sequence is TGTGCCAGCAGCTTAGACAGGGGGCGCACAGATACGCAGTATTTT.

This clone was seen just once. The CDR3 sequence is CASSLSGGHTDTQYF. The CDR3 bases are TGTGCCAGCTCGCTTAGCGGGGGGCACACAGATACGCAGTATTTT. The chain joins TRBV18 to TRBJ2-3, with 10 bases matching TRBD2. With 6 bases clipped from V and 2 bases from J, the junction kept 5 bases outside the gene matches. This CDR3 has 15 residues. Germline CDR1 and CDR2: KGHSH and LQKENI.

Here the CDR3 DNA reads TGTGCCACCCATCTAGGACAGGGCTCTGAAGCTTTCTTT. Translation gives CATHLGQGSEAFF. The chain couples TRBV10-3 to TRBJ1-1; TRBD1 agrees at 8 bases. Looked up from germline, CDR1 is ENHRY and CDR2 is SYGVKD. The V segment lost 10 bases and the J segment 6 bases; nucleotides outside the gene matches: 10. The CDR3 totals 13 residues.

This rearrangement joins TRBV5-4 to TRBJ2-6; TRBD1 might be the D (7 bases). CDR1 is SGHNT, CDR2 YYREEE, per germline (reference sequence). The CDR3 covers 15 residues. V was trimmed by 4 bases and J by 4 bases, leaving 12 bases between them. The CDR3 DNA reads TGTGCCAGCAGCCTGGAGGGGGCGGGGGCCAACGTCCTGACTTTC. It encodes CASSLEGAGANVLTF.

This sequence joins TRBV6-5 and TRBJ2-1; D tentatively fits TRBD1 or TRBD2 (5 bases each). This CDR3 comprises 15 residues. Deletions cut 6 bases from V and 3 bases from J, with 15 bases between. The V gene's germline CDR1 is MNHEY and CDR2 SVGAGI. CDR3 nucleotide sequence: TGTGCCAGCAGAAACGGTAGGGACGGCTACAATGAGCAGTTCTTC. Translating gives CASRNGRDGYNEQFF.

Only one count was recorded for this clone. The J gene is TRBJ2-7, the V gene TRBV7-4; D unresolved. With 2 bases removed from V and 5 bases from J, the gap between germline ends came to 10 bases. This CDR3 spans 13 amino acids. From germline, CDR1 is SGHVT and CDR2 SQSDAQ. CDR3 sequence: CASSLSYVNEQYF. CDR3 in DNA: TGTGCCAGCAGCTTAAGTTACGTGAACGAGCAGTACTTC.

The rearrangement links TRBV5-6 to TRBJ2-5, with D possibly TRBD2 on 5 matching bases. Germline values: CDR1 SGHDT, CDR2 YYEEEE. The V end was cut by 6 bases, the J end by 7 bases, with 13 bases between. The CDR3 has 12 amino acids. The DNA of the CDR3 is TGTGCCAGCACCTCCTTTCGGGGGACCCAGTACTTC. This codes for CASTSFRGTQYF.

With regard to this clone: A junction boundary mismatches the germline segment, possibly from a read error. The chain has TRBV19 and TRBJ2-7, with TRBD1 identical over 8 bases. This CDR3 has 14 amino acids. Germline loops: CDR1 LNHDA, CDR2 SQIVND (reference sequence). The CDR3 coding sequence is TGTGCCAGTAGTGAACAGGGGGGACCCTACGGGCAGTACTTC. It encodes CASSEQGGPYGQYF.

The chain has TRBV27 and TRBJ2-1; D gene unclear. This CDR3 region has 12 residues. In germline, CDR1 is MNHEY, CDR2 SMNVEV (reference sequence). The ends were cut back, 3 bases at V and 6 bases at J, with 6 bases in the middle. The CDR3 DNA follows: TGTGCCAGCAGTTTTCCAGGCAATGAGCAGTTCTTC. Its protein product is CASSFPGNEQFF.

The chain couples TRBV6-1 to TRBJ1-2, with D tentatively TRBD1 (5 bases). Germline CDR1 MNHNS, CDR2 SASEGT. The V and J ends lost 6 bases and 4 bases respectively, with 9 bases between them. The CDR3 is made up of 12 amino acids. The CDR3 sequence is CASRGELYGYTF. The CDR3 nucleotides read TGTGCCAGCAGGGGGGAGCTCTATGGCTACACCTTC.

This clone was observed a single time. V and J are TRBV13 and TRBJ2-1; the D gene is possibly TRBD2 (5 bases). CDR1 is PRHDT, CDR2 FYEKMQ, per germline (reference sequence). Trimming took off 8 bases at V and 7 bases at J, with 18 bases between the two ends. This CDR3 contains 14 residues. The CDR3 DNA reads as TGTGCCAGCCATCTCGGCGGGCGGCCAAATGAGCAGTTCTTC. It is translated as CASHLGGRPNEQFF.

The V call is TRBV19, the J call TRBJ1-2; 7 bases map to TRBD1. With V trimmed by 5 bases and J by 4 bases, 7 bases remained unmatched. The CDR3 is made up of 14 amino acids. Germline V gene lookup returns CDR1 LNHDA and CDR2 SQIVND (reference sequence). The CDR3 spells CASSWTGKLYGYTF. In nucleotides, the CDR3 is TGTGCCAGTAGTTGGACAGGAAAGCTCTATGGCTACACCTTC. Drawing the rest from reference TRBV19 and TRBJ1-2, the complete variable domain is DGGITQSPKYLFRKEGQNVTLSCEQNLNHDAMYWYRQDPGQGLRLIYYSQIVNDFQKGDIAEGYSVSREKKESFPLTVTSAQKNPTAFYLCASSWTGKLYGYTFGSGTRLTVV.

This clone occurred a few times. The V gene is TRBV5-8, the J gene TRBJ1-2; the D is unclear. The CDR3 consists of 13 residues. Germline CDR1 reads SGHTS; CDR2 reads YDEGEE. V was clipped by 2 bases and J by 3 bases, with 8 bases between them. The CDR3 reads CASSFATDYGYTF. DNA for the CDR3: TGTGCCAGCAGCTTTGCGACGGACTATGGCTACACCTTC.

The CDR3 sequence: CSVDENTEAFF. The CDR3 nucleotides are TGCAGCGTTGACGAGAACACTGAAGCTTTCTTT. The V call is TRBV29-1, the J call TRBJ1-1; D is unresolved. This CDR3 is built from 11 residues. Trimming stripped 3 bases from V and 1 base from J, with 3 bases between. Germline lookup yields CDR1 SQVTM and CDR2 ANQGSEA. The full variable domain, completed using reference TRBV29-1 and TRBJ1-1, is SAVISQKPSRDICQRGTSLTIQCQVDSQVTMMFWYRQQPGQSLTLIATANQGSEATYESGFVIDKFPISRPNLTFSTLTVSNMSPEDSSIYLCSVDENTEAFFGQGTRLTVV.

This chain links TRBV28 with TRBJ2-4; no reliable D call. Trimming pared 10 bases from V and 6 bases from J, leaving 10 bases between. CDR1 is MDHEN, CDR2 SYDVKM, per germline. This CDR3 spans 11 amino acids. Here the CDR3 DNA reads TGTGCCACCCTCGGGTTAAACATTCAGTACTTC. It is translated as CATLGLNIQYF. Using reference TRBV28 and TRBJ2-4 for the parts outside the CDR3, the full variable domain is DVKVTQSSRYLVKRTGEKVFLECVQDMDHENMFWYRQDPGLGLRLIYFSYDVKMKEKGDIPEGYSVSREKKERFSLILESASTNQTSMYLCATLGLNIQYFGAGTRLSVL.

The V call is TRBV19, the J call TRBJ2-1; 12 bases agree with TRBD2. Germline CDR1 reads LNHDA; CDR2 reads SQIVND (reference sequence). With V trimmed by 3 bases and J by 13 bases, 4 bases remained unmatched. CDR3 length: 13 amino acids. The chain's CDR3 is CASSIRTSGTQFF. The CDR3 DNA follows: TGTGCCAGTAGTATTAGGACTAGCGGGACCCAGTTCTTC.

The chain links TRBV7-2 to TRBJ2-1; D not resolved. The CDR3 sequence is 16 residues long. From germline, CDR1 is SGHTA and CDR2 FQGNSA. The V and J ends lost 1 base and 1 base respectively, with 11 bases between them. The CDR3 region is CASSLGLVGSYNEQFF. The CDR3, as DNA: TGTGCCAGCAGCTTAGGGCTAGTTGGTTCCTACAATGAGCAGTTCTTC.

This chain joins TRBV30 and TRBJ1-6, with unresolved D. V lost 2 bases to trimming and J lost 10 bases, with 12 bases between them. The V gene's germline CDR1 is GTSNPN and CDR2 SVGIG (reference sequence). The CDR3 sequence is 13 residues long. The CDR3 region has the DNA TGTGCCTGGAGTCTAGAAGTAACCTCACCCCTCCACTTT. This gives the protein CAWSLEVTSPLHF.

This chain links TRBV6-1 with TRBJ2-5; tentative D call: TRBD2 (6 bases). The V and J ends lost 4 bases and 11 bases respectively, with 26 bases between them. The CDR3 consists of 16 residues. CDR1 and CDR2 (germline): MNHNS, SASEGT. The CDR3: CASSGAAGLLPSRQYF. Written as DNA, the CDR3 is TGTGCCAGCAGTGGGGCGGCGGGACTCCTCCCGTCAAGGCAGTACTTC.

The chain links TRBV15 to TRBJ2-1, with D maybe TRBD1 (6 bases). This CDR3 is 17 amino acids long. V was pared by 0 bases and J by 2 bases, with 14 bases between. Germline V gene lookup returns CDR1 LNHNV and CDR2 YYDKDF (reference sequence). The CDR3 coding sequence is TGTGCCACCAGCAGAGAAGGTGGGACAACACCCTACAATGAGCAGTTCTTC. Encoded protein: CATSREGGTTPYNEQFF.

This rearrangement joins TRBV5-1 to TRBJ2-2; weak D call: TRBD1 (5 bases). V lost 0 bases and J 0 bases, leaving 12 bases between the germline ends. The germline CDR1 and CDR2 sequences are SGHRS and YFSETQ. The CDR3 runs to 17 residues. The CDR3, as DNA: TGCGCCAGCAGCTTGGAAGTTATAGGGGCGAACACCGGGGAGCTGTTTTTT. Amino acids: CASSLEVIGANTGELFF.

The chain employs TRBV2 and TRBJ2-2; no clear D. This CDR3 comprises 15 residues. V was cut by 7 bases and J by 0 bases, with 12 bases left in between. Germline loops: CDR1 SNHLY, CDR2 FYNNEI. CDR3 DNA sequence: TGTGCCAGCACCCAGGCAAGGGCGAACACCGGGGAGCTGTTTTTT. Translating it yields CASTQARANTGELFF.

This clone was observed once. Here the CDR3 reads CASSVSNRGGDSPLHF. CDR3 DNA sequence: TGTGCCAGTAGTGTATCTAACAGGGGCGGCGATTCACCCCTCCACTTT. The chain is built from TRBV19 and TRBJ1-6, with 7 bases matching TRBD1. This CDR3 comprises 16 residues. The V and J ends lost 5 bases and 8 bases, in that order; junction bases with no gene match: 12. CDR1 and CDR2 from the germline V gene are LNHDA and SQIVND (reference sequence).

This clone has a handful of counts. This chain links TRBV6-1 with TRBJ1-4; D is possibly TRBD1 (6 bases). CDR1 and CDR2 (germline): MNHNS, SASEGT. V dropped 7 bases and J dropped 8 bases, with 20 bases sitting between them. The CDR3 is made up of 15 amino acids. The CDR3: CASTPRGGVGEKLFF. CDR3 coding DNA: TGTGCCAGCACTCCACGGGGGGGCGTAGGGGAAAAACTGTTTTTT.

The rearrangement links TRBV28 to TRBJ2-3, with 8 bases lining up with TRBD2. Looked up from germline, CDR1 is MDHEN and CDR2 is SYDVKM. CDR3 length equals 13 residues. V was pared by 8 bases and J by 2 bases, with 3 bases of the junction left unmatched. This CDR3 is CASHGGATDTQYF. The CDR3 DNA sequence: TGTGCCAGCCACGGGGGGGCCACAGATACGCAGTATTTT.